The 21 T cell receptor beta chains listed next were all sequenced from one sample in a study of cytomegalovirus exposure and HLA in healthy donors. Here immunoSEQ multiplex PCR was the method, and the copy in TCRdb shows in-frame clones only, minus some. The data hold over 100,000 clones, with roughly 90% observed a single time. Material: PBMCs. All receptors come from a woman between 18 and 29 years old in good health and CMV-seropositive.

This sequence joins TRBV19 and TRBJ2-7; 7 positions match TRBD2. The germline V gene has CDR1 LNHDA and CDR2 SQIVND (reference sequence). This CDR3 region has 15 residues. V was pared by 4 bases and J by 2 bases, with 8 bases of the junction left unmatched. CDR3 coding DNA: TGTGCCAGTAGTACCCCAGCGGGACTAACCTACGAGCAGTACTTC. It translates to CASSTPAGLTYEQYF.

This rearrangement joins TRBV6-1 to TRBJ2-7, with 7 bases that match TRBD1. The ends lost 2 bases at V and 3 bases at J; junction bases unmatched: 7. The CDR3 is 15 amino acids. Germline V gives CDR1 MNHNS, CDR2 SASEGT. The CDR3 here is CASSETGTDLYEQYF. CDR3 bases: TGTGCCAGCAGTGAAACCGGGACAGACCTCTACGAGCAGTACTTC.

The rearrangement links TRBV10-1 to TRBJ2-3, with 7 bases that match TRBD2. The trim removed 7 bases at V and 2 bases at J, leaving 6 bases unmatched. The germline gives CDR1 WNHNN, CDR2 SYGVQD (reference sequence). The CDR3 is 14 residues long. CDR3 nucleotide sequence: TGCGCCAGCAAACCTAGCGGAGACACAGATACGCAGTATTTT. Residues: CASKPSGDTDTQYF.

This chain connects TRBV28 to TRBJ2-7; a weak D match, TRBD2 (6 bases). V dropped 6 bases and J dropped 6 bases, with 21 bases sitting between them. Germline V gene sequence: CDR1 MDHEN, CDR2 SYDVKM. CDR3 size: 15 residues. The CDR3 reads CASRSLRRELSEQYF. CDR3 bases: TGTGCCAGCAGATCTCTTCGTCGGGAGTTAAGCGAGCAGTACTTC.

The gene calls are TRBV4-3 and TRBJ1-1; 7 bases map to TRBD1. The CDR3 contains 15 residues. Trimming took 0 bases from V and 7 from J; bases not matched to a gene: 8. From germline, CDR1 is LGHNA and CDR2 YSLEER. The CDR3, as DNA: TGCGCCAGCAGCCAAGATATGGGGACAGCGATTGAAGCTTTCTTT. It translates to CASSQDMGTAIEAFF.

The chain carries TRBV2 and TRBJ2-2, with a weak D call TRBD2 (5 bases). V gave up 4 bases and J gave up 3 bases, with 15 bases separating them. This CDR3 comprises 16 residues. Germline values: CDR1 SNHLY, CDR2 FYNNEI. The CDR3: CASSAVAGWDTGELFF. Here the CDR3 DNA reads TGTGCCAGCAGTGCTGTCGCGGGTTGGGACACCGGGGAGCTGTTTTTT.

The chain uses TRBV5-1 and TRBJ1-5, with TRBD1 identical over 9 bases. This CDR3 comprises 18 residues. Germline V CDR1 and CDR2: SGHRS, YFSETQ. Trimming at V came to 5 bases and at J to 5 bases, leaving 17 bases not matched to a gene. CDR3 coding DNA: TGCGCCAGCAGTTCTTTTGGGACAGGGTCGAGAAAAGATCAGCCCCAGCATTTT. It is translated as CASSSFGTGSRKDQPQHF.

The chain combines TRBV5-8 with TRBJ1-3, with D perhaps TRBD1 (6 bases). CDR3 length: 16 residues. Germline loops: CDR1 SGHTS, CDR2 YDEGEE. V lost 4 bases, J lost 1 base, and 15 bases lay in between. Here the CDR3 DNA reads TGTGCCAGCAGCCCCACAGGGATCCCTTCTGGAAACACCATATATTTT. As protein: CASSPTGIPSGNTIYF.

V is TRBV30 and J is TRBJ2-5, with a weak D call TRBD2 (6 bases). CDR1 and CDR2 (germline): GTSNPN, SVGIG (reference sequence). There are 13 residues in the CDR3. The germline V and J ends were trimmed by 3 bases and 6 bases, with 14 bases remaining between them. CDR3 region: CAWRGTGVKTQYF. The CDR3 DNA reads TGTGCCTGGAGGGGGACGGGAGTAAAGACCCAGTACTTC. The variable domain in full, completed from reference TRBV30 and TRBJ2-5, reads SQTIHQWPATLVQPVGSPLSLECTVEGTSNPNLYWYRQAAGRGLQLLFYSVGIGQISSEVPQNLSASRPQDRQFILSSKKLLLSDSGFYLCAWRGTGVKTQYFGPGTRLLVL.

The J gene is TRBJ1-2, the V gene TRBV2, with D perhaps matching TRBD1 (5 bases). The germline V gene encodes CDR1 SNHLY and CDR2 FYNNEI. V lost 8 bases to trimming and J lost 4 bases, with 20 bases between them. This CDR3 is built from 15 residues. CDR3 sequence: CASHPVGGGSYGYTF. The DNA for the CDR3 is TGTGCCAGCCATCCCGTCGGGGGGGGAAGCTATGGCTACACCTTC.

The count of this clone is one. The gene calls are TRBV9 and TRBJ1-3; the match to TRBD1 covers 7 bases. J was trimmed by 4 bases and V by 4 bases; bases with no gene match: 11. Germline V gene data show CDR1 as SGDLS and CDR2 as YYNGEE. The CDR3 runs to 16 residues. CDR3 loop: CASSQDPTGVGNTIYF. CDR3 sequence (DNA): TGTGCCAGCAGCCAAGACCCTACAGGGGTCGGAAACACCATATATTTT. Full variable domain (outside the CDR3, taken from reference TRBV9 and TRBJ1-3): DSGVTQTPKHLITATGQRVTLRCSPRSGDLSVYWYQQSLDQGLQFLIQYYNGEERAKGNILERFSAQQFPDLHSELNLSSLELGDSALYFCASSQDPTGVGNTIYFGEGSWLTVV.

DNA for the CDR3: TGCGGTAGCAGGGGGCTTCCCACTTCTGGAAACACCATATATTTT. It specifies CGSRGLPTSGNTIYF. J is TRBJ1-3 and V is TRBV5-1; 8 nucleotides agree with TRBD1. Germline V gene data show CDR1 as SGHRS and CDR2 as YFSETQ. The CDR3 has 15 residues.

This chain connects TRBV4-1 to TRBJ1-4; 10 nucleotides align to TRBD1. V shed 3 bases, J shed 7 bases, and the junction held 5 bases outside the gene matches. CDR3 length: 15 amino acids. Germline CDR1 is MGHRA and CDR2 is YSYEKL. The CDR3 here is CASSHPGTGVEKLFF. The CDR3 DNA reads as TGCGCCAGCAGCCACCCCGGGACAGGGGTTGAAAAACTGTTTTTT.

The rearrangement links TRBV27 to TRBJ1-5; a weak D match, TRBD1 (5 bases). V lost 5 bases, J lost 0 bases, and 23 bases lay in between. The CDR3 has 19 residues. Germline V gene lookup returns CDR1 MNHEY and CDR2 SMNVEV (reference sequence). CDR3 sequence reads: CASSPPRTSGTYSNQPQHF. CDR3 sequence (DNA): TGTGCCAGCAGTCCCCCCCGGACTTCAGGGACTTATAGCAATCAGCCCCAGCATTTT.

The gene calls are TRBV18 and TRBJ2-1; D perhaps matches TRBD2 (6 bases). V lost 0 bases and J 10 bases, leaving 22 bases between the germline ends. Germline CDR1 KGHSH, CDR2 LQKENI. This CDR3 is 17 amino acids long. The CDR3 DNA sequence: TGTGCCAGCTCACCACCCATAGCGGAGCGCTCCTTGGGCGAGCAGTTCTTC. Its protein is CASSPPIAERSLGEQFF.

V gene TRBV25-1 combines with J gene TRBJ1-2, with 7 bases that match TRBD1. Germline trimming cut 5 bases from V and 7 bases from J; bases unmatched to any gene: 7. This CDR3 contains 13 residues. CDR1 and CDR2 (germline): MGHDK, SYGVNS. The CDR3 is CASSRQGISGYTF. The CDR3 DNA is TGTGCCAGCAGTAGACAGGGTATCTCTGGCTACACCTTC.

The chain couples TRBV19 to TRBJ1-2; 12 bases are shared with TRBD1. The germline gives CDR1 LNHDA, CDR2 SQIVND (reference sequence). V dropped 5 bases and J dropped 6; count of bases not matched to a gene: 10. The CDR3 is 16 amino acids. The CDR3 spells CASSPGQGAQYNGYTF. CDR3 coding DNA: TGTGCCAGTAGTCCGGGACAGGGGGCGCAGTATAATGGCTACACCTTC. The whole variable domain, remainder taken from reference TRBV19 and TRBJ1-2, is DGGITQSPKYLFRKEGQNVTLSCEQNLNHDAMYWYRQDPGQGLRLIYYSQIVNDFQKGDIAEGYSVSREKKESFPLTVTSAQKNPTAFYLCASSPGQGAQYNGYTFGSGTRLTVV.

The J gene is TRBJ1-1, the V gene TRBV30; no clear D. Per germline, CDR1 GTSNPN and CDR2 SVGIG (reference sequence). The CDR3 totals 13 residues. V was cut by 4 bases and J by 0 bases, with 9 bases left in between. DNA for the CDR3: TGTGCCTGGATGACAAACATGAACACTGAAGCTTTCTTT. This codes for CAWMTNMNTEAFF.

The V gene is TRBV28, the J gene TRBJ2-6; 10 bases line up with TRBD2. The CDR3 sequence is 22 residues long. In germline, CDR1 is MDHEN, CDR2 SYDVKM. V lost 4 bases and J lost 0; bases outside the gene matches: 18. In DNA, the CDR3 is TGTGCCAGCAGTTGGGGCCCTAGCGGGGGAGCCCAAAGGAGCTCTGGGGCCAACGTCCTGACTTTC. Protein: CASSWGPSGGAQRSSGANVLTF. The full variable domain, its missing parts supplied by reference TRBV28 and TRBJ2-6, is DVKVTQSSRYLVKRTGEKVFLECVQDMDHENMFWYRQDPGLGLRLIYFSYDVKMKEKGDIPEGYSVSREKKERFSLILESASTNQTSMYLCASSWGPSGGAQRSSGANVLTFGAGSRLTVL.

This clone appeared a single time. The DNA of the CDR3 is TGTGCCAGCAATCCCGGACAGGGGTGGTACGAGCAGTACTTC. Its translation is CASNPGQGWYEQYF. The V call is TRBV6-6, the J call TRBJ2-7; 9 nucleotides align to TRBD1. Per germline, CDR1 MNHNY and CDR2 SVGAGI (reference sequence). The V gene end was trimmed by 7 bases and the J gene end by 4 bases; junction bases not matched to a gene: 8. The CDR3 is 14 residues long.

The chain links TRBV2 to TRBJ2-3; 8 positions agree with TRBD1. The CDR3 has 13 amino acids. The V segment lost 9 bases and the J segment 3 bases; nucleotides outside the gene matches: 5. Germline CDR1 reads SNHLY; CDR2 reads FYNNEI. The DNA for the CDR3 is TGTGCCAGGGAGGACAGGGAGACAGATACGCAGTATTTT. It encodes CAREDRETDTQYF.